The rows below give T cell receptor beta chains drawn from one sample of a study of metastatic and nonmetastatic thyroid tumors. TCRdb reprocessed the PCR reads via MiXCR. The sample has approximately 39,000 clones; about a fifth are singletons. The sample taken for sequencing was blood. These receptors were collected from a female donor with papillary thyroid cancer or a benign thyroid nodule (not recorded which). Some clones in this sample may be carry-over from other donors' samples. CDR3s include the opening cysteine and the closing phenylalanine or tryptophan.

TRBV28	TRBJ2-1	CASSLVHGGSVNEQFF
TRBV11-2	TRBJ2-7	CASIETRYQQYF
TRBV6-1	TRBJ1-6	CASSNLDNSPLHF
TRBV12-3/TRBV12-4	TRBJ1-2	CASGLDTGIYGYTF
TRBV7-9	TRBJ2-1	CASSLARLAGGNEQFF
TRBV27	TRBJ2-7	CASVLYGSSYEQYF
TRBV28	TRBJ1-4	CASSSTLGGGREKLFF
TRBV12-3/TRBV12-4	TRBJ2-7	CASSLGGVQDEQYF
TRBV2	TRBJ1-1	CARSMQERFNTEAFF
TRBV12-3/TRBV12-4	TRBJ1-2	CASRSGGGYGYTF
TRBV6-2/TRBV6-3	TRBJ2-3	CASSLLGFQGARGDTQYF
TRBV6-1	TRBJ2-1	CASSDRAEPNEQFF
TRBV7-6	TRBJ2-7	CASSSGTGRYEQYF
TRBV5-1	TRBJ2-3	CASSRTGDPTTDTQYF
TRBV5-4	TRBJ2-7	CASSLEQASYEQYF